The clone carrying this TCR beta chain turned up a few times. What it binds is unknown. The record originates from a study of vaccination and CD4 T cells after COVID-19. Study in general: A positive SARS-CoV-2 nasal swab PCR result was recorded for each convalescent patient; about 9 were mild and one severe. Convalescent persons amounted to six males plus four females, two of whom were Hispanic. Study-wide findings and caveats: Vaccine-specific clones numbering 304 of 307 showed spike mono-reactivity in convalescent patients.

V lost 4 bases to trimming and J lost 0 bases, with 13 bases between them. This CDR3 has 16 residues. CDR1 SNHLY and CDR2 FYNNEI come from the germline V gene. Treatment: 10-day PBMC culture with coronavirus spike peptide pools or control peptides (ViraFEST assay). Under the ViraFEST approach, antigen-specific T cells were expanded with peptide pools and TCRs subsequently sequenced. With the Oncomine TCR Beta short-read assay, DNA from cultured CD4+ T cells was sequenced. TCRdb reanalysed the PCR reads using MiXCR and keeps one entry per CDR3 protein. The sample yields some 13,000 distinct CDR3 sequences, about a third seen once.

The sample was CD4+ T cells from blood, cultured in vitro. This sequence originates from a human donor who had recovered from COVID-19. The rearrangement links TRBV2 to TRBJ1-5, with unresolved D. The CDR3 region is CASSVGEDYSNQPQHF. The CDR3 DNA reads as TGTGCCAGCAGTGTTGGGGAGGACTATAGCAATCAGCCCCAGCATTTT.